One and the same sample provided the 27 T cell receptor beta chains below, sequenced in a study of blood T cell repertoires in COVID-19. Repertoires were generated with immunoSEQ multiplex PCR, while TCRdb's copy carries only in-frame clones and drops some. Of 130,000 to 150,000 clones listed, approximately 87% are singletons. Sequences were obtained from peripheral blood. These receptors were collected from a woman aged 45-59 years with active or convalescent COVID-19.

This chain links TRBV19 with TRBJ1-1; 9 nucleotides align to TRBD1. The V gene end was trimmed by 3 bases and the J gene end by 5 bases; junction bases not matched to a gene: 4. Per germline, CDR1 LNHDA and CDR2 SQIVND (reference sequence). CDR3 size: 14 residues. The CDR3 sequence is CASSMTGGDTEAFF. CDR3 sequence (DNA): TGTGCCAGTAGTATGACAGGGGGAGATACTGAAGCTTTCTTT.

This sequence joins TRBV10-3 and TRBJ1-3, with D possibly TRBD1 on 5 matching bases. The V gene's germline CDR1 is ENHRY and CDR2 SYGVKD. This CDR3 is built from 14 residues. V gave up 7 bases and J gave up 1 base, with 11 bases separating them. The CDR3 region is CAITPQGSGNTIYF. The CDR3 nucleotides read TGTGCCATCACTCCCCAGGGATCTGGAAACACCATATATTTT.

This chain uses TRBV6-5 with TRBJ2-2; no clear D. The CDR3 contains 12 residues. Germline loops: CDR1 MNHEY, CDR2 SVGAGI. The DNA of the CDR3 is TGTGCTACGTATACTTACACCGGGGAGCTGTTTTTT. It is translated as CATYTYTGELFF.

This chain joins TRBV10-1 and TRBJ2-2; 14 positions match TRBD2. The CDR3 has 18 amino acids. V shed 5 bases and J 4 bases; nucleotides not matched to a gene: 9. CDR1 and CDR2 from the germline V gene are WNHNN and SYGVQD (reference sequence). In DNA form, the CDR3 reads TGCGCCAGCAGTCCCGGGACTAGCGGGAGACATCGCACCGGGGAGCTGTTTTTT. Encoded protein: CASSPGTSGRHRTGELFF.

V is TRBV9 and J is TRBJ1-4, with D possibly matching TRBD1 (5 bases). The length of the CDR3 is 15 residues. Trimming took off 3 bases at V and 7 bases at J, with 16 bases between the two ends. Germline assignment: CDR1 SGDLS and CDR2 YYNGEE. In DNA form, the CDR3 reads TGTGCCAGCAGCGCCCACATGGGGGGTACTGAAAAACTGTTTTTT. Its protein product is CASSAHMGGTEKLFF. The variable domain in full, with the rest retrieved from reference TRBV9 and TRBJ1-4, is DSGVTQTPKHLITATGQRVTLRCSPRSGDLSVYWYQQSLDQGLQFLIQYYNGEERAKGNILERFSAQQFPDLHSELNLSSLELGDSALYFCASSAHMGGTEKLFFGSGTQLSVL.

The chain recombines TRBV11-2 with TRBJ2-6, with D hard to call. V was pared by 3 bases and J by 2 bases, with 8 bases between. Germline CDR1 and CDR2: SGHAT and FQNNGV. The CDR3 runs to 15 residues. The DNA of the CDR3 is TGTGCCAGCAGCTTGCGGAACCCTGGGGCCAACGTCCTGACTTTC. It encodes CASSLRNPGANVLTF. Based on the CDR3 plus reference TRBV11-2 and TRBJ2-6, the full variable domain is EAGVAQSPRYKIIEKRQSVAFWCNPISGHATLYWYQQILGQGPKLLIQFQNNGVVDDSQLPKDRFSAERLKGVDSTLKIQPAKLEDSAVYLCASSLRNPGANVLTFGAGSRLTVL.

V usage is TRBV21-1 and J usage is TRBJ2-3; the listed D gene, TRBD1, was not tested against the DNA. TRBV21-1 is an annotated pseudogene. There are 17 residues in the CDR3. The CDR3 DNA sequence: TGTGCCAGCGGGCAAACCCTATCGACAGTGAGCACAGATACGCAGTATTTT. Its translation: CASGQTLSTVSTDTQYF.

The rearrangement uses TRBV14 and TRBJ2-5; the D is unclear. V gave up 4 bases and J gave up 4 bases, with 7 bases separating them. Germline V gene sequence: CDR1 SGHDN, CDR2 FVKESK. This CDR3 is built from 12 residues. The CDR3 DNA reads TGTGCCAGCAGCCGAAGAGGAGAGACCCAGTACTTC. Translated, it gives CASSRRGETQYF.

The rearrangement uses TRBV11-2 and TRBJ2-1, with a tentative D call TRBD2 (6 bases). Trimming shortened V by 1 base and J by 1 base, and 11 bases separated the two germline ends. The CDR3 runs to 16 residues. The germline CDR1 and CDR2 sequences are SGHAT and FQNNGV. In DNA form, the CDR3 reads TGTGCCAGCAGCTTAGCAGGAGGGGCATCCTACAATGAGCAGTTCTTC. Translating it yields CASSLAGGASYNEQFF.

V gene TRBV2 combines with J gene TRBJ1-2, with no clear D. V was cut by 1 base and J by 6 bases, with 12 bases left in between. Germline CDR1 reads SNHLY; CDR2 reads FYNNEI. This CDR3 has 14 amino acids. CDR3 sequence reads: CASSEEGWRDGYTF. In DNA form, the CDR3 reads TGTGCCAGCAGTGAAGAAGGGTGGCGGGATGGCTACACCTTC.

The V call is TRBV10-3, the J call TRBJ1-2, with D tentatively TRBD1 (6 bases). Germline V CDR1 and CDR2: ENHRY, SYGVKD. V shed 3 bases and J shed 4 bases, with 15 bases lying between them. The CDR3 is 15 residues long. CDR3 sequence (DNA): TGTGCCATCAGTGATGGGAGGGGGGAGAGCTATGGCTACACCTTC. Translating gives CAISDGRGESYGYTF.

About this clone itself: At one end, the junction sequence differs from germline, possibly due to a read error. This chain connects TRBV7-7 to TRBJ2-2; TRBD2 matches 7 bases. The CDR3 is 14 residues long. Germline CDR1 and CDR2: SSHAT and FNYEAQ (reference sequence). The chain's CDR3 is CASSSGVRTGELFF. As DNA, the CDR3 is TGTGCTAGCAGCAGCGGGGTTCGGACCGGGGAGCTGTTTTTT.

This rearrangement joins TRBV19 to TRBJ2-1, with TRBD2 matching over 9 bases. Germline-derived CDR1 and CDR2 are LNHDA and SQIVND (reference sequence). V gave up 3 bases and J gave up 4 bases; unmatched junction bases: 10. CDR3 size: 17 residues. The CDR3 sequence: CASSIRALAGTYNEQFF. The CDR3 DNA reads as TGTGCCAGTAGTATCAGGGCCCTAGCGGGGACATACAATGAGCAGTTCTTC.

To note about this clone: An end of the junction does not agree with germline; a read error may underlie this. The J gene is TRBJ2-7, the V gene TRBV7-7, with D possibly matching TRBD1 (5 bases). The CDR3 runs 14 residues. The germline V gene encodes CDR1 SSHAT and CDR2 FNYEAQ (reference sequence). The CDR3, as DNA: TGTGCTAGCAGCCGAAGACGTGACAGCTACGAGCAGTACTTC. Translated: CASSRRRDSYEQYF.

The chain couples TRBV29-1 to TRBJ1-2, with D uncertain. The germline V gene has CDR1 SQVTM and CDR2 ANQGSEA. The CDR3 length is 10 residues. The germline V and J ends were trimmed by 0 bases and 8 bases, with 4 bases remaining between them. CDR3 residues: CSVEETGYTF. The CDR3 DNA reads TGCAGCGTTGAAGAAACAGGCTACACCTTC.

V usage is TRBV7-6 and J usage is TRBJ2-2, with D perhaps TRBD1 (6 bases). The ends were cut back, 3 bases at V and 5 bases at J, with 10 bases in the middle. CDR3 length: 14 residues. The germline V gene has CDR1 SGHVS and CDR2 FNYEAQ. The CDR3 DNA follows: TGTGCCAGCAGCTTGTCAGGGGATACCGGGGAGCTGTTTTTT. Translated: CASSLSGDTGELFF.

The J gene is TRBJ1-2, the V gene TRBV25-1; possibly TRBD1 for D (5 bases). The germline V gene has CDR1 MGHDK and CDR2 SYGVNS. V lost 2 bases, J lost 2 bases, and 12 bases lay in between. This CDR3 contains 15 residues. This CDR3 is CASSERGSTNYGYTF. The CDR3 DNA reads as TGTGCCAGCAGTGAACGGGGGTCAACAAACTATGGCTACACCTTC.

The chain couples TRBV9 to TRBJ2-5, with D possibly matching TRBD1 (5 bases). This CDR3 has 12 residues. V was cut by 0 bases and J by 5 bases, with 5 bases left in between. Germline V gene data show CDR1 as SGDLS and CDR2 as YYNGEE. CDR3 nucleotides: TGTGCCAGCAGCGTAGAGGGGGAGACCCAGTACTTC. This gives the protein CASSVEGETQYF.

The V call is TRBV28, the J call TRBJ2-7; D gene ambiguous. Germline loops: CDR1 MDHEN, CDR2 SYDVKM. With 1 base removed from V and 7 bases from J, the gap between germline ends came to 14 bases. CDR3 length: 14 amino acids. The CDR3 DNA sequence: TGTGCCAGCAGTTTATTGGTCCGACTTGCGGAGCAGTACTTC. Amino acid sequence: CASSLLVRLAEQYF.

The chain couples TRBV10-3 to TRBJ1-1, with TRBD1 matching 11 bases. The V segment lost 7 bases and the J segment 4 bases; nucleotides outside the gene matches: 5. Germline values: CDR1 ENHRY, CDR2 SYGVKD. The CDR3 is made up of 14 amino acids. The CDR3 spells CAINGQGAVTEAFF. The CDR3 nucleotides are TGTGCCATCAACGGACAGGGGGCAGTCACTGAAGCTTTCTTT.

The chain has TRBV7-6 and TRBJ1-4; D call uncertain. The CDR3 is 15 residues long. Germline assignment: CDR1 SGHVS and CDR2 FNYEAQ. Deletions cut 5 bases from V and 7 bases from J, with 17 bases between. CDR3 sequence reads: CASSPRPGRGEKLFF. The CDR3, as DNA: TGTGCCAGCAGCCCAAGGCCAGGACGGGGTGAAAAACTGTTTTTT.

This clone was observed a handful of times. CDR3 residues: CASSPKRRVGDTQYF. DNA of the CDR3: TGTGCCAGCAGCCCGAAACGCCGGGTTGGAGATACGCAGTATTTT. This chain links TRBV7-9 with TRBJ2-3; D uncertain. Germline V gives CDR1 SEHNR, CDR2 FQNEAQ (reference sequence). This CDR3 is 15 amino acids long. With 5 bases removed from V and 5 bases from J, the gap between germline ends came to 17 bases. Variable domain in full (rest from reference TRBV7-9 and TRBJ2-3): DTGVSQNPRHKITKRGQNVTFRCDPISEHNRLYWYRQTLGQGPEFLTYFQNEAQLEKSRLLSDRFSAERPKGSFSTLEIQRTEQGDSAMYLCASSPKRRVGDTQYFGPGTRLTVL.

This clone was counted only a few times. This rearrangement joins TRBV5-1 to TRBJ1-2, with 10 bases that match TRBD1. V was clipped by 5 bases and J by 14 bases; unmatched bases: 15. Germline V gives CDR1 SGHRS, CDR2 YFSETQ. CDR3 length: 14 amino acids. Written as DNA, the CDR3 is TGCGCCAGCAGATCTACGACGTCCCGGGACAGGGGAACCTTC. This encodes CASRSTTSRDRGTF.

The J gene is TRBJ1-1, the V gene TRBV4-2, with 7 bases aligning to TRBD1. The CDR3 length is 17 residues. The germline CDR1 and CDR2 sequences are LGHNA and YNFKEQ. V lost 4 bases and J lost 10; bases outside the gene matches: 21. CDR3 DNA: TGTGCCAGCAGCCGTCAGGGGGTCCCGGACAGAAACGGGGCAGCTTTCTTT. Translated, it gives CASSRQGVPDRNGAAFF.

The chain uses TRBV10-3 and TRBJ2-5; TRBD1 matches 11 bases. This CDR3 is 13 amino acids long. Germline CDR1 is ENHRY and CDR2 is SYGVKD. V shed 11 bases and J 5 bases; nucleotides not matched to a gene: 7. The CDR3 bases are TGTGCCGCCAGGGGGACAGGGGGTGAGACCCAGTACTTC. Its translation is CAARGTGGETQYF.

The CDR3: CASSLETGGGYTF. In nucleotides, the CDR3 is TGCGCCAGCAGCTTGGAGACAGGCGGTGGCTACACCTTC. The chain carries TRBV5-1 and TRBJ1-2, with D possibly matching TRBD1 (6 bases). Trimming cost V 0 bases and J 7 bases, with 10 bases left between them. The germline V gene encodes CDR1 SGHRS and CDR2 YFSETQ. The length of the CDR3 is 13 residues.

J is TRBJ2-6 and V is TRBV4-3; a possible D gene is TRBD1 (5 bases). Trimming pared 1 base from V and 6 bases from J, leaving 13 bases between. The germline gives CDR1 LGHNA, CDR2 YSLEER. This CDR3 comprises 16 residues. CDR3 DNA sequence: TGCGCCAGCAGCCAAGGGGGTCTAGGGGCGGCCAACGTCCTGACTTTC. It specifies CASSQGGLGAANVLTF.